This is a list of T cell receptor beta chains from one sample in a study of read filtering for tumor transcriptome and immune sequencing. TCRdb recomputed calls from the reads with MiXCR, one row per CDR3 protein. The data hold about 45,000 distinct CDR3 sequences, with less than 20% observed a single time. Sequenced input: a population of CD138-negative cells sorted from bone marrow. The origin of the receptors is a donor aged 40 or older with multiple myeloma. Both conserved end residues are part of each CDR3. For some rows the clone size is stated as once, few or many, or as a class when expanded; others skip it.

abundance | j_gene | v_gene | CDR3aa
. | TRBJ2-2 | TRBV5-1 | CASSLRGTGNTGELFF
many | TRBJ2-1 | TRBV7-2 | CASSSTSRAPVFF
few | TRBJ1-2 | TRBV20-1 | CSARDLRVSYGYTF
many | TRBJ1-1 | TRBV6-2/TRBV6-3 | CASSYVPGQGMNTEAFF
many | TRBJ2-3 | TRBV7-8 | CASTQAGRTDTQYF
many | TRBJ2-1 | TRBV10-3 | CAISETSAGVGNEQFF
many | TRBJ1-4 | TRBV6-5 | CASSYSIMGARVEKLFF
many | TRBJ2-5 | TRBV7-9 | CASRPGTGEKGTQYF
few | TRBJ1-1 | TRBV6-5 | CASSPDRENTEAFF
many | TRBJ2-5 | TRBV23-1 | CASSQSPGHLQETQYF
. | TRBJ2-1 | TRBV12-3/TRBV12-4 | CASCKTGGSYNEQFF
many | TRBJ1-2 | TRBV28 | CASRTRDYGYTF
few | TRBJ2-7 | TRBV5-6 | CASSLGTQEQYF
many | TRBJ2-1 | TRBV20-1 | CSARADRDYNEQFF
many | TRBJ1-1 | TRBV7-9 | CASSSNTRDRTEAFF
many | TRBJ2-1 | TRBV7-9 | CASSSLRLADNEQFF
many | TRBJ2-3 | TRBV28 | CASSPRLAGEDTQYF
. | TRBJ2-1 | TRBV28 | CASSLGSFSYNEQFF
. | TRBJ2-1 | TRBV7-2 | CASSGTSGSYNDQFF
many | TRBJ2-7 | TRBV5-1 | CASSFTSDTVAYEQYF
many | TRBJ2-7 | TRBV4-1 | CASSQLGTARYEQYF
few | TRBJ2-3 | TRBV7-2 | CASSRQGGGTDTQYF
many | TRBJ2-3 | TRBV11-2 | CASSRRTGGSDTQYF
many | TRBJ2-1 | TRBV20-1 | CSALWASGSVDEQFF
many | TRBJ1-1 | TRBV12-3/TRBV12-4 | CASSFSGLAFF
many | TRBJ2-2 | TRBV19 | CASRTTGNTGELFF
many | TRBJ2-3 | TRBV12-3/TRBV12-4 | CATGTSGSTDTQYF
many | TRBJ2-7 | TRBV29-1 | CSVAQGGHYEQYF
many | TRBJ2-7 | TRBV18 | CASSPPTGYEQYF
many | TRBJ2-5 | TRBV20-1 | CSARASGRQETQYF
many | TRBJ2-1 | TRBV27 | CASSPTTGLYNEQFF
many | TRBJ1-2 | TRBV18 | CASSPSQGNYGYTF
many | TRBJ1-3 | TRBV4-2 | CASSQDPLLGNTIYF
. | TRBJ2-7 | TRBV18 | CASSSPGLAGGPGYEQYF
many | TRBJ2-1 | TRBV12-3/TRBV12-4 | CASKGVAGPEQFF
many | TRBJ2-7 | TRBV27 | CPPPGTVYRTYEQYF
few | TRBJ2-5 | TRBV9 | CASSPEGRKQETQYF